The clone carrying this TCR beta chain appeared many times. Its antigen remains unknown. This CDR3 region has 16 residues. Germline loops: CDR1 SGHTA, CDR2 FQGNSA. The V and J ends lost 3 bases and 1 base respectively, with 15 bases between them. This entry comes from a study of T cell repertoires in cytomegalovirus infection. Turning to the study itself: CMV infection and matching HLA type were both indicated by public TCR beta signatures.

TCRdb recomputed calls from the reads with MiXCR, one row per CDR3 protein. Seen here are about 140,000 distinct CDR3 sequences, about 6.1% observed once, and the top ten hold about a sixth. Overall study results and limits: Dominant in the ex vivo response were TCR beta clonotypes restricted by HLA-C and specific for CMV.

This chain connects TRBV7-2 to TRBJ1-2; D unclear. The TCR sequence derives from a human donor in good health (CMV status not recorded). Some clones in this sample may be carry-over from other donors' samples. Specimen: PBMCs. The CDR3 sequence is CASSFLNLGGNYGYTF. The CDR3 coding sequence is TGTGCCAGCAGCTTCTTAAACCTCGGCGGTAACTATGGCTACACCTTC.